This T cell receptor beta chain is from a study of T cells in Graves' hyperthyroidism and ophthalmopathy. Study-wide background: Specimen type is peripheral blood, collected at initial diagnosis prior to any treatment.

Trimming at V came to 3 bases and at J to 2 bases, leaving 1 base not matched to a gene. Germline assignment: CDR1 SGHDN and CDR2 FVKESK. The CDR3 contains 15 residues. There were TCR beta CDR3 regions amplified from RNA transcripts. The study used the HTBI primer set for a first-round RT-PCR of the TCR CDR3. MiXCR, run by TCRdb on the multiplex PCR reads, gives a single entry per CDR3 protein. Found here are more than 95,000 distinct CDR3 sequences, 40% to 50% of them singletons; the top ten hold 26%. Study findings and constraints: Ophthalmopathy stood apart from stable hyperthyroidism in a 13 V-J model.

Criteria for exclusion of patients were uncontrolled infection, other autoimmune disease, pregnancy or lactation. Diagnosis relied on clinical symptoms, serum thyroxine and TRAb, thyroid ultrasound and orbital computed tomography. In this sample, this clonotype turned up many times. Its antigen is currently unknown. The specimen sequenced was blood. The clonotype was recovered from a man aged 40-55 years with Graves' hyperthyroidism. The chain uses TRBV14 and TRBJ1-3, with 10 nucleotides matching TRBD1. The CDR3 reads CASSQTGGPGNTIYF. CDR3 DNA sequence: TGTGCCAGCAGCCAGACAGGGGGCCCTGGAAACACCATATATTTT.